The 22 T cell receptor beta chains given below trace back to one sample, sequenced in a study of human T cells and chemical hapten exposure. The time point: patch test 1, 2 weeks after DPC sensitization. The treatment denotes: therapeutic diphenylcyclopropenone sensitization with weekly scalp DPC. TCRdb processed the RACE reads anew with MiXCR; each CDR3 protein has one entry. The table includes around 120,000 distinct CDR3 sequences, around 15% detected once. This specimen was whole blood, taken in connection with sensitization to the hapten diphenylcyclopropenone (DPC). All receptors come from a man aged 18-30 years with alopecia areata. Some clones in this sample may be carry-over from other donors' samples.

This clonotype was detected only a few times. V and J are TRBV28 and TRBJ1-4, with TRBD1 as a possible D gene (5 bases). Germline V gives CDR1 MDHEN, CDR2 SYDVKM. This CDR3 contains 19 residues. Between the trimmed V and J ends, which lost 2 bases and 8 bases, there was a span of 27 bases. As DNA, the CDR3 is TGTGCCAGCAGTTTAAACAGGTGGGGAGTGGCGACTAATGAAGAAAAACTGTTTTTT. This translates into CASSLNRWGVATNEEKLFF. The full variable domain, with the rest looked up from reference TRBV28 and TRBJ1-4, is DVKVTQSSRYLVKRTGEKVFLECVQDMDHENMFWYRQDPGLGLRLIYFSYDVKMKEKGDIPEGYSVSREKKERFSLILESASTNQTSMYLCASSLNRWGVATNEEKLFFGSGTQLSVL.

This clonotype was counted a few times. The chain couples TRBV19 to TRBJ2-5; D possibly corresponds to TRBD2 (6 bases). This CDR3 has 15 residues. V lost 6 bases and J 4 bases, leaving 18 bases between the germline ends. Germline CDR1 and CDR2: LNHDA and SQIVND (reference sequence). CDR3 loop: CASSPMGGALETQYF. The CDR3 DNA reads TGTGCCAGTAGCCCGATGGGGGGAGCTTTAGAGACCCAGTACTTC.

This chain links TRBV20-1 with TRBJ1-2; D is possibly TRBD1 (5 bases). With 3 bases removed from V and 4 bases from J, the gap between germline ends came to 15 bases. CDR3 length equals 14 residues. The germline V gene encodes CDR1 DFQATT and CDR2 SNEGSKA (reference sequence). The CDR3 bases are TGCAGTGCTAGTGGCGGGCAGGGCCTCTATGGCTACACCTTC. Its protein is CSASGGQGLYGYTF.

The chain combines TRBV14 with TRBJ2-7; no clear D gene. Germline V lookup: CDR1 SGHDN, CDR2 FVKESK. The V end was cut by 3 bases, the J end by 7 bases, with 4 bases between. The CDR3 has 10 amino acids. The CDR3 reads CASSHHEQYV. CDR3 nucleotide sequence: TGTGCCAGCAGCCATCATGAGCAGTACGTC.

This clonotype was recorded a few times. The chain joins TRBV7-3 to TRBJ2-3; D remains unclear. V dropped 1 base and J dropped 2 bases, with 7 bases sitting between them. Germline values: CDR1 SGHTA, CDR2 FQGTGA. This CDR3 has 14 amino acids. CDR3 region: CASSLSTDTDTQYF. The CDR3 region has the DNA TGTGCCAGCAGCTTAAGTACGGACACAGATACGCAGTATTTT. Combining the CDR3 with reference TRBV7-3 and TRBJ2-3 gives the whole variable domain GAGVSQTPSNKVTEKGKYVELRCDPISGHTALYWYRQSLGQGPEFLIYFQGTGAADDSGLPNDRFFAVRPEGSVSTLKIQRTERGDSAVYLCASSLSTDTDTQYFGPGTRLTVL.

There are a few counts of this clonotype. The gene calls are TRBV21-1 and TRBJ2-7; no check of the table's D call, TRBD1, against the DNA was made. TRBV21-1 is given as a pseudogene. The CDR3 loop spans 13 amino acids. The CDR3 here is CASSKWVGGEQYV. The CDR3 nucleotides are TGTGCCAGCAGCAAGTGGGTAGGGGGCGAGCAGTACGTC.

This clonotype was seen a few times. The rearrangement links TRBV29-1 to TRBJ1-1, with 7 bases lining up with TRBD1. The CDR3 is 15 residues long. Unmatched junction bases numbered 10, after V lost 6 bases and J lost 0 bases. CDR1 is SQVTM and CDR2 is ANQGSEA in the germline V gene. The CDR3 DNA follows: TGCAGCGTCAGTACCGGGACAGTCATGAACACTGAAGCTTTCTTT. It yields the protein CSVSTGTVMNTEAFF.

The V gene is TRBV10-3, the J gene TRBJ2-2; D is unclear. CDR1 and CDR2 from the germline V gene are ENHRY and SYGVKD. V lost 8 bases to trimming and J lost 0 bases, with 7 bases between them. This CDR3 has 13 residues. The CDR3 coding sequence is TGTGCCATCTGGGTAGCGAACACCGGGGAGCTGTTTTTT. Its translation is CAIWVANTGELFF.

This clonotype was observed a few times. This chain links TRBV7-3 with TRBJ2-6, with TRBD1 matching 8 bases. The CDR3 runs 16 residues. The J segment lost 3 bases and the V segment lost 5 bases, leaving 6 bases of the junction unmatched. Germline V gene lookup returns CDR1 SGHTA and CDR2 FQGTGA. CDR3 coding DNA: TGTGCCAGCAGCCCAGCAGGGGGCCTTGGGGCCAACGTCCTGACTTTC. Its protein product is CASSPAGGLGANVLTF.

The table lists this clonotype with many counts. The rearrangement links TRBV12-3 or TRBV12-4 to TRBJ2-5, with TRBD2 identical over 7 bases. After removal of 5 bases from V and 5 bases from J, the junction contained 11 bases not matched to a gene. CDR3 size: 15 residues. CDR3 sequence: CASSPQGEGMETQYF. CDR3 in DNA: TGTGCCAGCAGTCCTCAAGGGGAGGGTATGGAGACCCAGTACTTC.

The chain uses TRBV5-6 and TRBJ2-5; D possibly uses TRBD1 or TRBD2 (5 bases each). The germline V and J ends were trimmed by 5 bases and 1 base, with 15 bases remaining between them. This CDR3 has 15 amino acids. Germline V lookup: CDR1 SGHDT, CDR2 YYEEEE. CDR3 in amino acids: CASRLSPGPQETQYF. Here the CDR3 DNA reads TGTGCCAGCAGACTTTCACCGGGACCCCAAGAGACCCAGTACTTC.

This clonotype was detected a few times. The J gene is TRBJ2-2, the V gene TRBV29-1, with D uncertain. Trimming pared 7 bases from V and 3 bases from J, leaving 12 bases between. The germline V gene has CDR1 SQVTM and CDR2 ANQGSEA. The CDR3 loop spans 13 amino acids. The CDR3 region is CSAGPLYTGELFF. CDR3 coding DNA: TGCAGCGCCGGACCACTTTACACCGGGGAGCTGTTTTTT.

This clonotype was seen at least ten times. The V gene is TRBV27, the J gene TRBJ1-6, with 7 positions matching TRBD1. CDR3 length equals 15 residues. J lost 13 bases, V lost 1 base, and 10 bases had no gene match. CDR1 is MNHEY, CDR2 SMNVEV, per germline (reference sequence). CDR3 sequence reads: CASSLYDRAPIPLHF. As DNA, the CDR3 is TGTGCCAGCAGTTTATATGACAGGGCCCCAATTCCCCTCCACTTT.

The table lists this clonotype with a few counts. The rearrangement joins TRBV29-1 to TRBJ1-2; perhaps TRBD1 as D (6 bases). CDR3 length equals 13 residues. Germline lookup yields CDR1 SQVTM and CDR2 ANQGSEA. V was trimmed by 4 bases and J by 6 bases, leaving 15 bases between them. In DNA, the CDR3 is TGCAGCGTTGTTGGGCAGGGGCTTGATGGCTACACCTTC. It yields the protein CSVVGQGLDGYTF. The whole variable domain, remainder taken from reference TRBV29-1 and TRBJ1-2, is SAVISQKPSRDICQRGTSLTIQCQVDSQVTMMFWYRQQPGQSLTLIATANQGSEATYESGFVIDKFPISRPNLTFSTLTVSNMSPEDSSIYLCSVVGQGLDGYTFGSGTRLTVV.

The chain uses TRBV28 and TRBJ2-3; TRBD1 is a possible D gene (5 bases). Trimming pared 7 bases from V and 3 bases from J, leaving 17 bases between. Germline V lookup: CDR1 MDHEN, CDR2 SYDVKM. This CDR3 contains 15 residues. This CDR3 reads CASTDQGFFTDTQYF. Here the CDR3 DNA reads TGTGCCAGCACCGATCAGGGTTTCTTTACAGATACGCAGTATTTT.

There are a few counts of this clonotype. The CDR3, as DNA: TGTGCCAGCATGTCAGGGAGCTCCTACGAGCAGTACTTC. As protein: CASMSGSSYEQYF. The gene calls are TRBV2 and TRBJ2-7, with D tentatively TRBD1 or TRBD2 (5 bases each). Trimming removed 7 bases from V and 0 bases from J, with 10 bases in between. This CDR3 contains 13 residues. Germline V gene data show CDR1 as SNHLY and CDR2 as FYNNEI.

The chain has TRBV27 and TRBJ2-7, with 7 bases that match TRBD1. V was clipped by 4 bases and J by 5 bases; unmatched bases: 2. This CDR3 has 12 amino acids. CDR1 and CDR2 from the germline V gene are MNHEY and SMNVEV (reference sequence). CDR3 sequence (DNA): TGTGCCAGCAGTTCTACAGGGGACGAGCAGTACTTC. Amino acid sequence: CASSSTGDEQYF.

This clonotype was detected a few times. The CDR3 region has the DNA TGTGCCAGTAGTACTGGGACAACCACAGATACGCAGTATTTT. As protein: CASSTGTTTDTQYF. V is TRBV19 and J is TRBJ2-3, with D tentatively TRBD1 (6 bases). Germline-derived CDR1 and CDR2 are LNHDA and SQIVND (reference sequence). The germline V and J ends were trimmed by 4 bases and 2 bases, with 10 bases remaining between them. CDR3 length: 14 amino acids. Supplemented by reference TRBV19 and TRBJ2-3, the full variable domain reads DGGITQSPKYLFRKEGQNVTLSCEQNLNHDAMYWYRQDPGQGLRLIYYSQIVNDFQKGDIAEGYSVSREKKESFPLTVTSAQKNPTAFYLCASSTGTTTDTQYFGPGTRLTVL.

This clonotype was recorded a few times. The chain employs TRBV11-3 and TRBJ2-5; the D is unclear. V was shortened by 0 bases and J by 10 bases, with 12 bases between the two germline ends. There are 13 residues in the CDR3. Germline CDR1 SGHNT, CDR2 YENEEA. The CDR3 DNA sequence: TGTGCCAGCAGCTTAGATGCGGTCTCCATCCAGTACTTC. Its translation is CASSLDAVSIQYF.

This clonotype was counted a few times. The chain joins TRBV6-5 to TRBJ2-5, with TRBD1 identical over 7 bases. Trimming took 6 bases from V and 1 from J; bases not matched to a gene: 5. Germline values: CDR1 MNHEY, CDR2 SVGAGI. CDR3 size: 14 residues. CDR3 region: CASRRGDSQETQYF. For the CDR3, the DNA is TGTGCCAGCAGGCGTGGGGACAGCCAAGAGACCCAGTACTTC.

The chain couples TRBV19 to TRBJ1-1; tentatively, D is TRBD1 (5 bases). This CDR3 is built from 12 residues. Trimming removed 6 bases from V and 1 base from J, with 6 bases in between. Germline V gene sequence: CDR1 LNHDA, CDR2 SQIVND (reference sequence). The CDR3 DNA sequence: TGTGCCAGTAGAAGGGGGAACACTGAAGCTTTCTTT. This translates into CASRRGNTEAFF.

The V and J genes are TRBV12-3 or TRBV12-4 and TRBJ2-1, with D hard to call. This CDR3 comprises 12 residues. Deletions cut 3 bases from V and 8 bases from J, with 8 bases between. The CDR3 DNA is TGTGCCAGCAGTTTGACGGTTGATGAGCAGTTCTTC. Protein: CASSLTVDEQFF.